This record covers a single T cell receptor beta chain. As defined, naive CD8 cells were CD45RO-negative and positively selected for CCR7, with terminally differentiated effector memory CD45RA+ cells excluded. This specimen comes from a study of shared clonotypes between healthy human individuals. Deep-level running was used for the assay. As processed by the authors: Filtering differed for immunoSEQ, which gave only junction sequences without quality scores. Clones were read by immunoSEQ multiplex PCR, and TCRdb kept only the in-frame ones, dropping some. V, J and clone size reflect that table, while D and trimming were determined from the DNA. The sample carries over 2 million clones, approximately 94% recorded once. Between the trimmed V and J ends, which lost 8 bases and 5 bases, there was a span of 22 bases. Germline-derived CDR1 and CDR2 are SGHDT and YYEEEE. The CDR3 sequence is 15 residues long.

The TCR comes from a man younger than 35 in good health. Input material: naive CD8+ T cells sorted from blood. This chain joins TRBV5-6 and TRBJ1-2; weak D call: TRBD1 (5 bases). CDR3 in DNA: TGTGCCAGTATCTCTATCCCGCAGGGAGGATATGGCTACACCTTC. Protein sequence: CASISIPQGGYGYTF.